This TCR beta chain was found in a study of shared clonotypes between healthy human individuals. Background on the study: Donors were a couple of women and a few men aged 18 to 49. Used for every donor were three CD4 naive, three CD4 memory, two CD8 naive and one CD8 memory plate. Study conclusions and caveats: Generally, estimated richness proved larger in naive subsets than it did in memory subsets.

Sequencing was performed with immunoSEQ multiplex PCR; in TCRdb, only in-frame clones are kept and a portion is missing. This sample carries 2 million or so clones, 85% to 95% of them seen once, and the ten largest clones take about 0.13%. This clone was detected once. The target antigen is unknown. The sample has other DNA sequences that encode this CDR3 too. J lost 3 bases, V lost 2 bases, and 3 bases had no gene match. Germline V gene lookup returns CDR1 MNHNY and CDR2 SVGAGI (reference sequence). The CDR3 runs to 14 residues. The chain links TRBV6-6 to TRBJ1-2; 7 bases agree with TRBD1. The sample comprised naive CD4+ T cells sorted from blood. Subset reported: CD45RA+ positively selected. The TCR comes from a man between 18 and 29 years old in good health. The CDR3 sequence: CASSYPGQDYGYTF. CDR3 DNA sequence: TGTGCCAGCAGTTACCCTGGACAGGACTATGGCTACACCTTC.